Each of the 9 T cell receptor beta chains below was sequenced from the same sample in a study of control samples from healthy donors and cancer patients. Profiling relied on immunoSEQ multiplex PCR, and the TCRdb table lists in-frame clones only, not all of them. The profile shows over 65,000 clones, around 94% of them singletons. Sequencing input: blood. These receptor sequences come from a woman aged 40-49 years in good health.

CDR3 DNA sequence: TGTGCCAGTAGCAGACAGGGGACAGATACGCAGTATTTT. Protein sequence: CASSRQGTDTQYF. The chain is built from TRBV19 and TRBJ2-3; TRBD1 agrees at 8 bases. After removal of 6 bases from V and 3 bases from J, the junction contained 2 bases not matched to a gene. The CDR3 loop spans 13 amino acids. Germline-derived CDR1 and CDR2 are LNHDA and SQIVND (reference sequence).

This clone has just a few counts. The chain carries TRBV6-4 and TRBJ2-1; 9 nucleotides line up with TRBD2. Per germline, CDR1 MRHNA and CDR2 SNTAGT. There are 15 residues in the CDR3. Trimming cost V 3 bases and J 6 bases; bases outside gene matches: 6. The CDR3 protein is CASSEETSGSNEQFF. The CDR3 DNA follows: TGTGCCAGCAGTGAGGAGACTAGCGGTTCCAATGAGCAGTTCTTC.

The genes are TRBV7-9 and TRBJ2-1; 7 bases map to TRBD2. With 5 bases clipped from V and 5 bases from J, the junction kept 15 bases outside the gene matches. CDR3 size: 17 residues. The germline V gene has CDR1 SEHNR and CDR2 FQNEAQ (reference sequence). Written as DNA, the CDR3 is TGTGCCAGCAGCGCCTCTAGCGGACCAAACGGGCACAATGAGCAGTTCTTC. Translation: CASSASSGPNGHNEQFF.

V is TRBV6-2 or TRBV6-3 and J is TRBJ1-5, with D maybe TRBD1 (6 bases). Germline loops: CDR1 MNHEY, CDR2 SVGEGT. CDR3 size: 15 residues. Trimming removed 2 bases at V and 7 bases at J, with 15 bases between. The chain's CDR3 is CASSYAGGARQPQHF. The CDR3 DNA follows: TGTGCCAGCAGTTACGCCGGGGGCGCGCGGCAGCCCCAGCATTTT.

The V gene is TRBV27, the J gene TRBJ1-5; the D gene is possibly TRBD1 (6 bases). There are 15 residues in the CDR3. The ends were cut back, 6 bases at V and 4 bases at J, with 16 bases in the middle. Germline assignment: CDR1 MNHEY and CDR2 SMNVEV (reference sequence). CDR3 sequence (DNA): TGTGCCAGCAGCCCTGGTACAGGGACGAATCAGCCCCAGCATTTT. As protein: CASSPGTGTNQPQHF.

The rearrangement links TRBV13 to TRBJ2-7; D not resolved. The CDR3 contains 14 residues. Trimming shortened V by 4 bases and J by 0 bases, and 10 bases separated the two germline ends. Germline CDR1 is PRHDT and CDR2 is FYEKMQ (reference sequence). The CDR3 region has the DNA TGTGCCAGCAGCTCCCGTTATCCCTCCTACGAGCAGTACTTC. It translates to CASSSRYPSYEQYF.

This clone was counted a single time. V and J are TRBV11-3 and TRBJ2-3; the D gene is possibly TRBD1 (6 bases). The germline V gene has CDR1 SGHNT and CDR2 YENEEA. Trimming cost V 0 bases and J 3 bases, with 7 bases left between them. This CDR3 spans 14 amino acids. The CDR3 loop reads CASSLDRGTDTQYF. CDR3 nucleotides: TGTGCCAGCAGCTTAGATAGGGGGACAGATACGCAGTATTTT. Full variable domain (missing parts from reference TRBV11-3 and TRBJ2-3): EAGVVQSPRYKIIEKKQPVAFWCNPISGHNTLYWYLQNLGQGPELLIRYENEEAVDDSQLPKDRFSAERLKGVDSTLKIQPAELGDSAVYLCASSLDRGTDTQYFGPGTRLTVL.

Here the CDR3 DNA reads TGCAGTGCTAGTGACGGGATCTGGGAAACCGGGGAGCTGTTTTTT. Translation: CSASDGIWETGELFF. V usage is TRBV20-1 and J usage is TRBJ2-2; D may be TRBD2 (5 bases). This CDR3 has 15 residues. Trimming stripped 3 bases from V and 5 bases from J, with 16 bases between. Germline V lookup: CDR1 DFQATT, CDR2 SNEGSKA (reference sequence).

This chain connects TRBV19 to TRBJ1-2; 7 bases match TRBD1. The V and J ends lost 0 bases and 6 bases, in that order; junction bases with no gene match: 7. CDR3 size: 15 residues. CDR1 is LNHDA and CDR2 is SQIVND in the germline V gene (reference sequence). CDR3 in amino acids: CASSIEEGARNGYTF. CDR3 DNA sequence: TGTGCCAGTAGTATAGAAGAGGGGGCGCGGAATGGCTACACCTTC.